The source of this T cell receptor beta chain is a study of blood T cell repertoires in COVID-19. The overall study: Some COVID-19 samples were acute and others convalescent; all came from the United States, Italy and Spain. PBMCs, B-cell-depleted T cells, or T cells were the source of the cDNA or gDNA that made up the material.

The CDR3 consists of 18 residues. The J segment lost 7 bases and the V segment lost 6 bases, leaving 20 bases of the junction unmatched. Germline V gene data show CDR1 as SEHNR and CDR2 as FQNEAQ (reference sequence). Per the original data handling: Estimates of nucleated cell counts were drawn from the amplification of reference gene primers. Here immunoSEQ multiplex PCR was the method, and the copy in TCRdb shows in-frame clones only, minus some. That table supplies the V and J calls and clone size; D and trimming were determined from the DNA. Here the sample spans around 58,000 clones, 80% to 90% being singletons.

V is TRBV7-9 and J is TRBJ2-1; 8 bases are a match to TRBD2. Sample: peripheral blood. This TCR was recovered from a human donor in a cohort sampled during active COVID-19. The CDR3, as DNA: TGTGCCAGCAGATACTTAGGAGGAGGGCTTCGCGGGAGGAATGAGCAGTTCTTC. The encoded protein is CASRYLGGGLRGRNEQFF.